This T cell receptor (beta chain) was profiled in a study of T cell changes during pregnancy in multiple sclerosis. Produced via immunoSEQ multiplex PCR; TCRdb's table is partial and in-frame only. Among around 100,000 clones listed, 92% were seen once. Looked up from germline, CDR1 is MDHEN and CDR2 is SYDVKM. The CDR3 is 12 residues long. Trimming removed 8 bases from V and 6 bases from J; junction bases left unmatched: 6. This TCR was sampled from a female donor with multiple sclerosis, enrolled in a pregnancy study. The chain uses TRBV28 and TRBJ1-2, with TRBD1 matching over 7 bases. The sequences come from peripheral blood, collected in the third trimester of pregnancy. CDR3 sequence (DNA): TGTGCCAGCCGACAGGGAGGTAATGGCTACACCTTC. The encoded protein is CASRQGGNGYTF.